A single sample gave rise to the 17 T cell receptor beta chains below, sequenced in a study of identical twins. Each CDR3 protein gets one entry after TCRdb re-called the 5' RACE reads with MiXCR. The sample has roughly 1,500,000 distinct CDR3 sequences; about 32% are singletons. Sequencing used cord blood. The receptors originated from a newborn girl in good health.

In its sample, this clonotype was seen many times. The V call is TRBV6-5, the J call TRBJ2-7, with 9 bases lining up with TRBD1. The CDR3 spans 15 residues. Germline V lookup: CDR1 MNHEY, CDR2 SVGAGI. Unmatched junction bases numbered 4, after V lost 0 bases and J lost 4 bases. CDR3 in amino acids: CASSYSGTGFYEQYF. Here the CDR3 DNA reads TGTGCCAGCAGTTACTCCGGGACAGGGTTTTACGAGCAGTACTTC.

This clonotype was counted a few times. V gene TRBV5-1 combines with J gene TRBJ1-2; D ambiguous. V lost 0 bases and J 8 bases, leaving 14 bases between the germline ends. The germline gives CDR1 SGHRS, CDR2 YFSETQ. The CDR3 runs 14 residues. CDR3 nucleotides: TGCGCCAGCAGCTTGGAATGGGGAGTGGAGGGCTACACCTTC. Translating it yields CASSLEWGVEGYTF.

In this sample, this clonotype turned up a few times. V and J are TRBV27 and TRBJ2-2; the D gene is possibly TRBD1 (6 bases). V lost 3 bases and J 3 bases, leaving 14 bases between the germline ends. There are 16 residues in the CDR3. The germline gives CDR1 MNHEY, CDR2 SMNVEV (reference sequence). Here the CDR3 DNA reads TGTGCCAGCAGTTTGAACAGGGTTACGTACACCGGGGAGCTGTTTTTT. Translation: CASSLNRVTYTGELFF.

In this sample, this clonotype turned up a few times. The V call is TRBV27, the J call TRBJ2-1, with 8 bases fitting TRBD1. Germline CDR1 reads MNHEY; CDR2 reads SMNVEV (reference sequence). This CDR3 is 15 amino acids long. The ends lost 3 bases at V and 5 bases at J; junction bases unmatched: 6. The CDR3 sequence: CASSLDRAGNNEQFF. Here the CDR3 DNA reads TGTGCCAGCAGTTTGGACAGGGCCGGAAACAATGAGCAGTTCTTC.

This clonotype was seen only a few times. CDR3 sequence (DNA): TGTGCCAGCAGCCACAGGCGGGGGCCGAGCTCCTACAATGAGCAGTTCTTC. It yields the protein CASSHRRGPSSYNEQFF. V usage is TRBV21-1 and J usage is TRBJ2-1; the D call TRBD1 from the table was never checked on the DNA. TRBV21-1 has pseudogene status. CDR3 length equals 17 residues.

The genes are TRBV12-3 or TRBV12-4 and TRBJ2-7; weak D call: TRBD1 (6 bases). The CDR3 runs 17 residues. V lost 4 bases and J lost 2, with 21 bases in between. The CDR3 loop reads CASSSVGPWTEAYEQYF. The CDR3 DNA sequence: TGTGCCAGCAGTTCCGTCGGCCCTTGGACAGAAGCCTACGAGCAGTACTTC.

The rearrangement links TRBV6-2 or TRBV6-3 to TRBJ2-7, with D possibly matching TRBD1 (8 bases). The CDR3 has 16 residues. V lost 6 bases to trimming and J lost 4 bases, with 22 bases between them. Germline loops: CDR1 MNHEY, CDR2 SVGEGT. The CDR3 spells CASRHTRTGRVYEQYF. The CDR3 DNA reads TGTGCCAGCAGACATACTCGGACAGGGAGGGTATACGAGCAGTACTTC.

This clonotype was seen more than once but under ten times. The rearrangement uses TRBV24-1 and TRBJ2-7; D ambiguous. The V gene's germline CDR1 is KGHDR and CDR2 SFDVKD. CDR3 length: 15 amino acids. V lost 0 bases to trimming and J lost 3 bases, with 11 bases between them. Here the CDR3 reads CATSDLLGPIYEQYF. As DNA, the CDR3 is TGTGCCACCAGTGATTTGCTCGGACCTATCTACGAGCAGTACTTC.

V and J are TRBV2 and TRBJ2-2; D is perhaps TRBD1 or TRBD2 (5 bases each). V shed 8 bases and J shed 6 bases, with 19 bases lying between them. CDR1 and CDR2 from the germline V gene are SNHLY and FYNNEI. The CDR3 length is 15 residues. CDR3 in DNA: TGTGCCAGCGAGGGGCTAGCATTAGTATCCGGGGAGCTGTTTTTT. Translation gives CASEGLALVSGELFF.

This clonotype was observed a few times. CDR3 protein: CASSFNPGTRGYNEQFF. CDR3 nucleotides: TGCGCCAGCAGCTTTAATCCCGGGACTAGAGGCTACAATGAGCAGTTCTTC. The V call is TRBV5-1, the J call TRBJ2-1; TRBD2 matches 8 bases. The CDR3 is 17 residues long. Trimming took 2 bases from V and 3 from J; bases not matched to a gene: 10. Germline assignment: CDR1 SGHRS and CDR2 YFSETQ.

The sample holds a few counts of this clonotype. This chain connects TRBV20-1 to TRBJ1-5; TRBD1 might be the D (5 bases). In germline, CDR1 is DFQATT, CDR2 SNEGSKA (reference sequence). The V and J ends lost 4 bases and 9 bases respectively, with 16 bases between them. The CDR3 spans 13 residues. As DNA, the CDR3 is TGCAGTGCTACCCCAGGGATGTCGCGGCCCCAGCATTTT. This encodes CSATPGMSRPQHF.

This clonotype was detected only a few times. This chain links TRBV28 with TRBJ2-7; D might be TRBD1 (6 bases). V lost 5 bases to trimming and J lost 3 bases, with 11 bases between them. CDR3 size: 13 residues. From germline, CDR1 is MDHEN and CDR2 SYDVKM. Here the CDR3 reads CASSKGECYEQYF. For the CDR3, the DNA is TGTGCCAGCAGTAAGGGGGAGTGCTACGAGCAGTACTTC.

The chain employs TRBV7-9 and TRBJ2-3; D is perhaps TRBD2 (6 bases). In germline, CDR1 is SEHNR, CDR2 FQNEAQ (reference sequence). Trimming cost V 5 bases and J 1 base, with 16 bases left between them. CDR3 length equals 16 residues. CDR3 coding DNA: TGTGCCAGCAGCGGGGTAGTGGGAGGTCGCACAGATACGCAGTATTTT. Protein sequence: CASSGVVGGRTDTQYF.

V gene TRBV27 combines with J gene TRBJ2-6, with a tentative D call TRBD2 (7 bases). There are 15 residues in the CDR3. In germline, CDR1 is MNHEY, CDR2 SMNVEV (reference sequence). The V end lost 3 bases, the J end lost 5 bases, and 11 bases lay between the germline ends. The CDR3 region is CASSLGGRWANVLTF. In DNA, the CDR3 is TGTGCCAGCAGTTTGGGGGGGCGCTGGGCCAACGTCCTGACTTTC.

The V and J genes are TRBV4-1 and TRBJ2-2, with 7 bases matching TRBD1. J was trimmed by 3 bases and V by 0 bases; bases with no gene match: 4. CDR3 length: 16 amino acids. In germline, CDR1 is MGHRA, CDR2 YSYEKL. As DNA, the CDR3 is TGCGCCAGCAGCCAAGAAAACAGGGGCTACACCGGGGAGCTGTTTTTT. Its protein product is CASSQENRGYTGELFF.

The chain is built from TRBV28 and TRBJ2-1; 7 nucleotides align to TRBD2. Germline V gene lookup returns CDR1 MDHEN and CDR2 SYDVKM. The V segment lost 6 bases and the J segment 3 bases; nucleotides outside the gene matches: 14. CDR3 length equals 17 residues. The CDR3 loop reads CASSPLWGGSFYNEQFF. CDR3 sequence (DNA): TGTGCCAGCAGCCCCCTCTGGGGCGGGAGTTTCTACAATGAGCAGTTCTTC.

This chain connects TRBV14 to TRBJ2-4; D unclear. The J call is uncertain, as TRBJ2-5 better fits the DNA end. Germline values: CDR1 SGHDN, CDR2 FVKESK. The CDR3 runs 15 residues. The CDR3: CASSHTPRVGETQYF. In DNA, the CDR3 is TGTGCCAGCAGCCATACACCTCGGGTGGGAGAGACCCAGTACTTC.